This T cell receptor beta chain stems from a study of neurological immune-mediated disorders. Time point given: longitudinal time-point 2. This clonotype was picked up many times. A 10-nucleotide random UMI tagged transcripts in template-switch 5'RACE cDNA synthesis. TCRdb itself ran the 5' RACE reads through MiXCR, one entry per CDR3 protein. The table records more than 30,000 distinct CDR3 sequences, roughly an eighth of them present only once. Sequenced: PBMCs. The TCR was taken from a woman in her thirties or forties in good health.

In DNA form, the CDR3 reads TGTGCCAGCAGCGACCCGGGACAGGAGAACACCGGGGAGCTGTTTTTT. Amino acid sequence: CASSDPGQENTGELFF. This rearrangement joins TRBV9 to TRBJ2-2; TRBD1 aligns across 8 bases. The J segment lost 1 base and the V segment lost 3 bases, leaving 5 bases of the junction unmatched. Looked up from germline, CDR1 is SGDLS and CDR2 is YYNGEE. The CDR3 totals 16 residues.